What follows are 21 T cell receptor beta chains derived from one specimen sequenced in a study of blood T cell repertoires in COVID-19. Assay: immunoSEQ multiplex PCR; the TCRdb copy retains only in-frame clones and omits some. Among about 380,000 clones listed, 85% to 90% were seen once. The sequenced material came from PBMCs or T cells enriched from blood (not recorded which). The origin of the receptors is a woman aged 18-35 years who had recovered from COVID-19.

The V and J genes are TRBV24-1 and TRBJ2-3; 8 positions match TRBD1. The CDR3 is made up of 16 amino acids. CDR1 and CDR2 (germline): KGHDR, SFDVKD. After removal of 9 bases from V and 1 base from J, the junction contained 11 bases not matched to a gene. CDR3 protein: CATGDRSAWGTDTQYF. The CDR3 DNA reads TGTGCCACCGGGGACAGGTCAGCCTGGGGCACAGATACGCAGTATTTT.

The chain combines TRBV27 with TRBJ1-2; a possible D gene is TRBD1 (6 bases). V gave up 4 bases and J gave up 0 bases, with 9 bases separating them. The CDR3 extends over 14 amino acids. The germline V gene encodes CDR1 MNHEY and CDR2 SMNVEV (reference sequence). The CDR3 DNA sequence: TGTGCCAGCAGTTCCGGGACATCTAACTATGGCTACACCTTC. It encodes CASSSGTSNYGYTF.

The CDR3 DNA sequence: TGTGCCAGCAGCCCAGGGACAGGGGGCAACTACGAGCAGTACTTC. This codes for CASSPGTGGNYEQYF. The J gene is TRBJ2-7, the V gene TRBV7-6, with TRBD1 matching 12 bases. Germline lookup yields CDR1 SGHVS and CDR2 FNYEAQ. The J segment lost 3 bases and the V segment lost 5 bases, leaving 5 bases of the junction unmatched. This CDR3 has 15 residues.

The V call is TRBV6-4, the J call TRBJ2-3; 11 nucleotides agree with TRBD2. The length of the CDR3 is 17 residues. Unmatched junction bases numbered 4, after V lost 2 bases and J lost 0 bases. Germline lookup yields CDR1 MRHNA and CDR2 SNTAGT. Here the CDR3 DNA reads TGTGCCAGCAGTGACGCGACTAGCGGGGCAAGCACAGATACGCAGTATTTT. It translates to CASSDATSGASTDTQYF.

V is TRBV4-1 and J is TRBJ1-4; TRBD1 aligns across 7 bases. From germline, CDR1 is MGHRA and CDR2 YSYEKL. V dropped 0 bases and J dropped 5; count of bases not matched to a gene: 3. The CDR3 is made up of 15 amino acids. The CDR3 coding sequence is TGCGCCAGCAGCCAAGATTACAGGGGAAATGAAAAACTGTTTTTT. Protein sequence: CASSQDYRGNEKLFF.

This clone was counted a few times. V usage is TRBV29-1 and J usage is TRBJ1-6; 11 bases match TRBD1. Germline lookup yields CDR1 SQVTM and CDR2 ANQGSEA. The CDR3 has 13 amino acids. J lost 7 bases, V lost 6 bases, and 2 bases had no gene match. The CDR3, as DNA: TGCAGCGTGGGGACAGGGGGGAATTCACCCCTCCACTTT. It encodes CSVGTGGNSPLHF.

V gene TRBV5-1 combines with J gene TRBJ2-1, with D perhaps TRBD2 (6 bases). CDR1 is SGHRS, CDR2 YFSETQ, per germline. Trimming shortened V by 5 bases and J by 3 bases, and 18 bases separated the two germline ends. The CDR3 contains 16 residues. For the CDR3, the DNA is TGCGCCAGCAGGCCCTTAGCGGCGGCCCTCTACAATGAGCAGTTCTTC. It is translated as CASRPLAAALYNEQFF.

The chain carries TRBV9 and TRBJ2-1; tentatively, D is TRBD1 (6 bases). CDR1 is SGDLS, CDR2 YYNGEE, per germline. The CDR3 sequence is 15 residues long. The ends were cut back, 2 bases at V and 2 bases at J, with 11 bases in the middle. The CDR3 region has the DNA TGTGCCAGCAGCGTGGGGACAAAGACCTACAATGAGCAGTTCTTC. Encoded protein: CASSVGTKTYNEQFF. The variable domain in full, completed from reference TRBV9 and TRBJ2-1, reads DSGVTQTPKHLITATGQRVTLRCSPRSGDLSVYWYQQSLDQGLQFLIQYYNGEERAKGNILERFSAQQFPDLHSELNLSSLELGDSALYFCASSVGTKTYNEQFFGPGTRLTVL.

This clone appeared a few times. V gene TRBV5-1 combines with J gene TRBJ1-4; D may be TRBD1 (6 bases). V was cut by 3 bases and J by 5 bases, with 14 bases left in between. The CDR3 covers 15 residues. CDR1 and CDR2 (germline): SGHRS, YFSETQ. CDR3 DNA sequence: TGCGCCAGCAGCTGGGGGCAGGGCAGCAATGAAAAACTGTTTTTT. It encodes CASSWGQGSNEKLFF.

The chain uses TRBV11-2 and TRBJ2-7; D is unclear. Trimming took off 6 bases at V and 2 bases at J, with 11 bases between the two ends. The CDR3 loop spans 13 amino acids. The germline gives CDR1 SGHAT, CDR2 FQNNGV. CDR3 region: CASSWASTYEQYF. CDR3 nucleotide sequence: TGTGCCAGCAGTTGGGCCAGTACCTACGAGCAGTACTTC.

The genes are TRBV11-2 and TRBJ2-3; D perhaps matches TRBD1 (6 bases). Germline V lookup: CDR1 SGHAT, CDR2 FQNNGV. This CDR3 has 16 amino acids. Trimming took 5 bases from V and 2 from J, leaving 17 bases between them. DNA of the CDR3: TGTGCCAGCAGCCCGACTGGGGGCAAATACACAGATACGCAGTATTTT. Translation gives CASSPTGGKYTDTQYF.

This clone was detected a few times. The chain combines TRBV7-2 with TRBJ1-1; D call uncertain. Trimming took 5 bases from V and 1 from J, leaving 11 bases between them. Looked up from germline, CDR1 is SGHTA and CDR2 is FQGNSA. CDR3 length equals 14 residues. CDR3 bases: TGTGCCAGCAGCCCTCATAGAGGGAACACTGAAGCTTTCTTT. This encodes CASSPHRGNTEAFF.

This clone showed up just once. The chain combines TRBV4-1 with TRBJ2-3, with TRBD2 matching over 11 bases. V lost 4 bases and J lost 5; bases outside the gene matches: 8. CDR1 is MGHRA, CDR2 YSYEKL, per germline. The CDR3 is made up of 16 amino acids. The CDR3 loop reads CASSLYSGGAGDTQYF. The CDR3 DNA reads as TGCGCCAGCAGCCTCTATAGCGGGGGGGCCGGAGATACGCAGTATTTT.

The V call is TRBV19, the J call TRBJ2-7, with TRBD1 matching 9 bases. This CDR3 has 15 residues. The V segment lost 5 bases and the J segment 4 bases; nucleotides outside the gene matches: 9. CDR1 and CDR2 from the germline V gene are LNHDA and SQIVND (reference sequence). CDR3 in DNA: TGTGCCAGTAGTCCCTCGGGACAGGGTCTATACGAGCAGTACTTC. Its protein is CASSPSGQGLYEQYF.

V and J are TRBV6-5 and TRBJ2-3; D uncertain. Trimming took 0 bases from V and 6 from J, leaving 4 bases between them. The CDR3 totals 12 residues. Looked up from germline, CDR1 is MNHEY and CDR2 is SVGAGI. CDR3 sequence reads: CASSYSGDTQYF. In nucleotides, the CDR3 is TGTGCCAGCAGTTACTCGGGCGATACGCAGTATTTT.

V and J are TRBV21-1 and TRBJ1-1; TRBD1, as called in the table, went unchecked against the DNA. TRBV21-1 constitutes a pseudogene. This CDR3 spans 17 amino acids. Here the CDR3 DNA reads TGTGCCAGCAGCAAAGTCGGGACACGAGGCCCCAACACTGAAGCTTTCTTT. As protein: CASSKVGTRGPNTEAFF.

The chain has TRBV19 and TRBJ2-1; TRBD2 agrees at 9 bases. The ends lost 5 bases at V and 11 bases at J; junction bases unmatched: 31. This CDR3 region has 21 residues. Germline lookup yields CDR1 LNHDA and CDR2 SQIVND (reference sequence). CDR3 sequence (DNA): TGTGCCAGTAGTTTGGGGGACAGCCACTCAGAACTAGCGGGTAATACAATGAAGCAGTTCTTC. This encodes CASSLGDSHSELAGNTMKQFF.

The V and J genes are TRBV19 and TRBJ1-6, with TRBD1 matching 10 bases. V dropped 6 bases and J dropped 11; count of bases not matched to a gene: 10. CDR1 and CDR2 from the germline V gene are LNHDA and SQIVND (reference sequence). This CDR3 contains 15 residues. This CDR3 is CASRPPGTGVPPLHF. The DNA for the CDR3 is TGTGCCAGTAGGCCTCCGGGGACAGGGGTTCCACCCCTCCACTTT.

V and J are TRBV15 and TRBJ1-5; a weak D match, TRBD1 (6 bases). CDR3 length equals 15 residues. V lost 0 bases, J lost 7 bases, and 13 bases lay in between. The germline V gene has CDR1 LNHNV and CDR2 YYDKDF (reference sequence). Written as DNA, the CDR3 is TGTGCCACCAGCAGAGATCCGCAGGGGCGCCAGCCCCAGCATTTT. Encoded protein: CATSRDPQGRQPQHF.

This chain connects TRBV7-2 to TRBJ1-2; the match to TRBD1 covers 11 bases. The germline V gene has CDR1 SGHTA and CDR2 FQGNSA. Trimming removed 0 bases from V and 4 bases from J; junction bases left unmatched: 13. CDR3 length equals 19 residues. As DNA, the CDR3 is TGTGCCAGCAGCTTAGCGCGTGGGGCCGGGACAGGGGGGATCTATGGCTACACCTTC. This encodes CASSLARGAGTGGIYGYTF.

The chain uses TRBV29-1 and TRBJ2-3; the match to TRBD2 covers 7 bases. CDR1 is SQVTM and CDR2 is ANQGSEA in the germline V gene. The CDR3 is 15 residues long. V gave up 8 bases and J gave up 6 bases; unmatched junction bases: 17. The CDR3 coding sequence is TGCAGCTCGGACGCTTGGGCGGGGGAGTCTGATACGCAGTATTTT. Translated, it gives CSSDAWAGESDTQYF.